Listed below are T cell receptor beta chains from one sample, sequenced in a study of beta chain features in type 1 diabetes. TCRdb's table, derived via immunoSEQ multiplex PCR, lists solely in-frame clones and lacks some. The top ten hold less than 0.09% of the sample, which has about 230,000 clones, 15% to 20% seen once. The sample comprised naive CD4+ T cells from blood. The receptors derive from a man aged 25-45 years with type 1 diabetes. Each CDR3 is given with its conserved first and last residue. The D gene is left open where the match is weak. Size tells how often a clone was seen (once, few, many) or the class of an expanded clone, and some rows leave it out.

abundance: -
v_gene: TRBV29-1
len: 16
d_gene: TRBD2
j_gene: TRBJ2-1
CDR3nt: TGCAGCGGAACTGGGACTAGCGGGGGAAACTACAATGAGCAGTTCTTC
CDR3aa: CSGTGTSGGNYNEQFF

abundance: -
v_gene: TRBV2
len: 15
d_gene: -
j_gene: TRBJ2-1
CDR3nt: TGTGCCAGCAGTGCAACGAGAGGGACGTCAAATGAGCAGTTCTTC
CDR3aa: CASSATRGTSNEQFF

abundance: -
v_gene: TRBV21-1
len: 14
d_gene: -
j_gene: TRBJ2-1
CDR3nt: TGTGCCAGCAGCACGACAGGGTTGTCAAATGAGCAGTTCTTC
CDR3aa: CASSTTGLSNEQFF

abundance: -
v_gene: TRBV29-1
len: 14
d_gene: -
j_gene: TRBJ1-2
CDR3nt: TGCAGCGTTGAATATGCGGGGCCAATCCATGGCTACACCTTC
CDR3aa: CSVEYAGPIHGYTF

abundance: few
v_gene: TRBV5-1
len: 18
d_gene: TRBD2
j_gene: TRBJ2-3
CDR3nt: TGCGCCAGCAGCTTGGCCCCTAGCGGGACATACGGGACAGATACGCAGTATTTT
CDR3aa: CASSLAPSGTYGTDTQYF

abundance: few
v_gene: TRBV10-3
len: 14
d_gene: -
j_gene: TRBJ2-7
CDR3nt: TGTGCCATCAGCCCGGGACGGACCTCCTACGAGCAGTACTTC
CDR3aa: CAISPGRTSYEQYF

abundance: -
v_gene: TRBV5-1
len: 14
d_gene: -
j_gene: TRBJ2-7
CDR3nt: TGCGCCAGCAGCACCTCCGGACAGATATACGAGCAGTACTTC
CDR3aa: CASSTSGQIYEQYF

abundance: -
v_gene: TRBV4-1
len: 13
d_gene: -
j_gene: TRBJ2-4
CDR3nt: TGCGCCAGCAGCCAAAACAGGGAAAACATTCAGTACTTC
CDR3aa: CASSQNRENIQYF

abundance: few
v_gene: TRBV7-9
len: 15
d_gene: TRBD2
j_gene: TRBJ2-1
CDR3nt: TGTGCCAGCAGCTTAGTCACTAGCGGTGACAATGAGCAGTTCTTC
CDR3aa: CASSLVTSGDNEQFF

abundance: -
v_gene: TRBV25-1
len: 17
d_gene: TRBD1
j_gene: TRBJ2-7
CDR3nt: TGTGCCAGCAGTTCCGGGACAGGGGTCCCCTACTCCTACGAGCAGTACTTC
CDR3aa: CASSSGTGVPYSYEQYF

abundance: -
v_gene: TRBV4-3
len: 15
d_gene: -
j_gene: TRBJ2-1
CDR3nt: TGCGCCAGCAGCCCCCGGCCCTTACAATACAATGAGCAGTTCTTC
CDR3aa: CASSPRPLQYNEQFF

abundance: -
v_gene: TRBV7-3
len: 14
d_gene: -
j_gene: TRBJ2-2
CDR3nt: TGTGCCAGCAGTCGCGGGAAAAACACCGGGGAGCTGTTTTTT
CDR3aa: CASSRGKNTGELFF

abundance: few
v_gene: TRBV7-2
len: 13
d_gene: -
j_gene: TRBJ1-1
CDR3nt: TGTGCCAGCAGATGGGGTCGGAACACTGAAGCTTTCTTT
CDR3aa: CASRWGRNTEAFF

abundance: few
v_gene: TRBV6-5
len: 14
d_gene: TRBD1
j_gene: TRBJ2-7
CDR3nt: TGTGCCAGCAGGACCAGGGGGCTCGTTTACGAGCAGTACTTC
CDR3aa: CASRTRGLVYEQYF

abundance: few
v_gene: TRBV9
len: 12
d_gene: -
j_gene: TRBJ2-3
CDR3nt: TGTGCCAGCAGCGCCTCAGCAGATACGCAGTATTTT
CDR3aa: CASSASADTQYF

abundance: -
v_gene: TRBV29-1
len: 13
d_gene: -
j_gene: TRBJ1-2
CDR3nt: TGCAGCGTTGCAAGATCAAGACAGAGCGGCTACACCTTC
CDR3aa: CSVARSRQSGYTF

abundance: -
v_gene: TRBV6-4
len: 16
d_gene: -
j_gene: TRBJ2-3
CDR3nt: TGTGCCAGCAGTGGGGGAAAGCGGTTTAGCACAGATACGCAGTATTTT
CDR3aa: CASSGGKRFSTDTQYF

abundance: few
v_gene: TRBV5-1
len: 16
d_gene: TRBD2
j_gene: TRBJ2-7
CDR3nt: TGCGCCAGCAGCTGGGGACTAGCGGGAGTCTCCTACGAGCAGTACTTC
CDR3aa: CASSWGLAGVSYEQYF

abundance: -
v_gene: TRBV18
len: 18
d_gene: -
j_gene: TRBJ2-1
CDR3nt: TGTGCCAGCTCACCAGAACGGTGGGGCAGATTTACGGAGAATGAGCAGTTCTTC
CDR3aa: CASSPERWGRFTENEQFF

abundance: few
v_gene: TRBV5-1
len: 16
d_gene: -
j_gene: TRBJ2-7
CDR3nt: TGCGCCAGCAGCTTGGCCCCCACGGGGCAGGGCAGTCCACAGTACTTC
CDR3aa: CASSLAPTGQGSPQYF

abundance: -
v_gene: TRBV15
len: 15
d_gene: TRBD2
j_gene: TRBJ2-7
CDR3nt: TGTGCCACCAGCGAAACCGGGACTAGCGGGTTCGAGCAGTACTTC
CDR3aa: CATSETGTSGFEQYF

abundance: few
v_gene: TRBV10-3
len: 13
d_gene: -
j_gene: TRBJ1-1
CDR3nt: TGTGCCATCAGTGGTGCGGAGAGGACTGAAGCTTTCTTT
CDR3aa: CAISGAERTEAFF

abundance: -
v_gene: TRBV7-9
len: 14
d_gene: TRBD1
j_gene: TRBJ1-2
CDR3nt: TGTGCCAGCAGCGCTAATGACAGGGTAGATGGCTACACCTTC
CDR3aa: CASSANDRVDGYTF

abundance: few
v_gene: TRBV7-3
len: 14
d_gene: -
j_gene: TRBJ2-6
CDR3nt: TGTGCCAGCAGCTTAACCTCCGGGGCCAACGTCCTGACTTTC
CDR3aa: CASSLTSGANVLTF

abundance: -
v_gene: TRBV5-1
len: 15
d_gene: -
j_gene: TRBJ2-3
CDR3nt: TGCGCCAGCAGCTTGGAGCCCCAGAGCACAGATACGCAGTATTTT
CDR3aa: CASSLEPQSTDTQYF

abundance: -
v_gene: TRBV4-3
len: 15
d_gene: TRBD2
j_gene: TRBJ2-7
CDR3nt: TGCGCCAGCAGCGAGAGCGGGAACCCCTCCTACGAGCAGTACTTC
CDR3aa: CASSESGNPSYEQYF

abundance: -
v_gene: TRBV19
len: 16
d_gene: TRBD2
j_gene: TRBJ2-1
CDR3nt: TGTGCCAGTCCCCCTTCGTCGGGACTAGCCAACCGGGAGCAGTTCTTC
CDR3aa: CASPPSSGLANREQFF

abundance: few
v_gene: TRBV29-1
len: 13
d_gene: -
j_gene: TRBJ2-1
CDR3nt: TGCAGCGTCCTGGGGCTTGGGTACAATGAGCAGTTCTTC
CDR3aa: CSVLGLGYNEQFF

abundance: -
v_gene: TRBV30
len: 13
d_gene: -
j_gene: TRBJ2-4
CDR3nt: TGTGCCTGGAGGACAGGGGAGGGGAACATTCAGTACTTC
CDR3aa: CAWRTGEGNIQYF

abundance: -
v_gene: TRBV15
len: 16
d_gene: TRBD2
j_gene: TRBJ2-7
CDR3nt: TGTGCCACCAGCAGAGGCGAACTAGCGGGAGGTAAAGAGCAGTACTTC
CDR3aa: CATSRGELAGGKEQYF

abundance: -
v_gene: TRBV15
len: 17
d_gene: TRBD2
j_gene: TRBJ2-1
CDR3nt: TGTGCCACCAGCAGGTCTACCGGGACTAGCGGCCGTGATGAGCAGTTCTTC
CDR3aa: CATSRSTGTSGRDEQFF

abundance: few
v_gene: TRBV9
len: 15
d_gene: -
j_gene: TRBJ2-3
CDR3nt: TGTGCCAGCAGCGTAGTAAACAGGCCCACAGATACGCAGTATTTT
CDR3aa: CASSVVNRPTDTQYF

abundance: -
v_gene: TRBV28
len: 14
d_gene: -
j_gene: TRBJ1-2
CDR3nt: TGTGCCAGCAGTTTGGGCAGGCCCTCCTATGGCTACACCTTC
CDR3aa: CASSLGRPSYGYTF

abundance: -
v_gene: TRBV29-1
len: 11
d_gene: -
j_gene: TRBJ1-1
CDR3nt: TGCAGCGCGCACCTCAGAAATGAAGCTTTCTTT
CDR3aa: CSAHLRNEAFF

abundance: -
v_gene: TRBV6-1
len: 15
d_gene: TRBD2
j_gene: TRBJ2-3
CDR3nt: TGTGCCAGCAGTGAAGATGGGAGGGCGGCAGATACGCAGTATTTT
CDR3aa: CASSEDGRAADTQYF

abundance: once
v_gene: TRBV2
len: 12
d_gene: -
j_gene: TRBJ2-5
CDR3nt: TGTGCCAGCAGTGAAGGCCAAGAGACCCAGTACTTC
CDR3aa: CASSEGQETQYF

abundance: -
v_gene: TRBV7-9
len: 16
d_gene: TRBD2
j_gene: TRBJ2-5
CDR3nt: TGTGCCAGCAGCGCGGGACTAGCGGAAGCGAGGGAGACCCAGTACTTC
CDR3aa: CASSAGLAEARETQYF

abundance: few
v_gene: TRBV29-1
len: 14
d_gene: -
j_gene: TRBJ2-1
CDR3nt: TGCAGCGTTCGTTCGAGACTCTCCTACAATGAGCAGTTCTTC
CDR3aa: CSVRSRLSYNEQFF

abundance: few
v_gene: TRBV29-1
len: 12
d_gene: -
j_gene: TRBJ1-5
CDR3nt: TGCAGCGTCGGGACAAGCAATCAGCCCCAGCATTTT
CDR3aa: CSVGTSNQPQHF

abundance: -
v_gene: TRBV5-4
len: 16
d_gene: TRBD2
j_gene: TRBJ2-2
CDR3nt: TGTGCCAGCAGCTTGGATGCTAGCGGATCCACCGGGGAGCTGTTTTTT
CDR3aa: CASSLDASGSTGELFF

abundance: few
v_gene: TRBV30
len: 13
d_gene: -
j_gene: TRBJ1-3
CDR3nt: TGTGCCTGGAGTGTACTAGATGGAAACACCATATATTTT
CDR3aa: CAWSVLDGNTIYF

abundance: few
v_gene: TRBV7-9
len: 15
d_gene: -
j_gene: TRBJ2-7
CDR3nt: TGTGCCAGCAGCTTATCCGCAGGGAATTTCTACGAGCAGTACTTC
CDR3aa: CASSLSAGNFYEQYF

abundance: -
v_gene: TRBV27
len: 16
d_gene: TRBD2
j_gene: TRBJ2-3
CDR3nt: TGTGCCAGCAGAGGGGTAGCGGGAGGGGAGGCAGATACGCAGTATTTT
CDR3aa: CASRGVAGGEADTQYF

abundance: few
v_gene: TRBV2
len: 13
d_gene: -
j_gene: TRBJ1-4
CDR3nt: TGTGCCAGCAGGAAGGGAGAGAATGAAAAACTGTTTTTT
CDR3aa: CASRKGENEKLFF

abundance: -
v_gene: TRBV28
len: 17
d_gene: TRBD2
j_gene: TRBJ2-2
CDR3nt: TGTGCCAGCACCCCGTTTGAAGGACTAGCCCACACCGGGGAGCTGTTTTTT
CDR3aa: CASTPFEGLAHTGELFF

abundance: -
v_gene: TRBV15
len: 16
d_gene: TRBD1
j_gene: TRBJ2-4
CDR3nt: TGTGCCACCAGCAGAGATCGGACAGGGGCCAAAAACATTCAGTACTTC
CDR3aa: CATSRDRTGAKNIQYF

abundance: -
v_gene: TRBV30
len: 16
d_gene: -
j_gene: TRBJ1-2
CDR3nt: TGTGCCTGGGAACCACCCGGGAGTCAGATAAACTATGGCTACACCTTC
CDR3aa: CAWEPPGSQINYGYTF

abundance: few
v_gene: TRBV28
len: 14
d_gene: TRBD1
j_gene: TRBJ2-5
CDR3nt: TGTGCCAGCAGTTTAAAACAGGGGGCGAAGACCCAGTACTTC
CDR3aa: CASSLKQGAKTQYF

abundance: -
v_gene: TRBV15
len: 14
d_gene: -
j_gene: TRBJ2-2
CDR3nt: TGTGCCACCAGCAGTCGGGGACTGTCCGGGGAGCTGTTTTTT
CDR3aa: CATSSRGLSGELFF

abundance: few
v_gene: TRBV30
len: 15
d_gene: TRBD1
j_gene: TRBJ2-1
CDR3nt: TGTGCCTGGACCCGGGGACAGGGTTCCTACAATGAGCAGTTCTTC
CDR3aa: CAWTRGQGSYNEQFF

abundance: few
v_gene: TRBV29-1
len: 11
d_gene: -
j_gene: TRBJ1-1
CDR3nt: TGCAGCGTTGTAAGGGTCCCTGAAGCTTTCTTT
CDR3aa: CSVVRVPEAFF

abundance: -
v_gene: TRBV29-1
len: 16
d_gene: TRBD1
j_gene: TRBJ1-1
CDR3nt: TGCAGCGTTGAGAAGGGACAGGGTAGTTTGAACACTGAAGCTTTCTTT
CDR3aa: CSVEKGQGSLNTEAFF

abundance: -
v_gene: TRBV30
len: 12
d_gene: TRBD1
j_gene: TRBJ2-2
CDR3nt: TGTGCCCAGGACAGGGGAACCGGGGAGCTGTTTTTT
CDR3aa: CAQDRGTGELFF